This entry describes one T cell receptor (beta chain). This CDR3 spans 14 amino acids. From germline, CDR1 is SGHDN and CDR2 FVKESK. V was trimmed by 3 bases and J by 3 bases, leaving 9 bases between them. The sample originates from a study of shared clonotypes between healthy human individuals. Sequencing used immunoSEQ multiplex PCR; TCRdb keeps in-frame clones, though not all of them. The sample shows approximately 740,000 clones, roughly 70% of them seen only once. Sequencing used memory CD4+ T cells sorted from blood. Regarding subset: CD45RA-negative fraction. The TCR sequence derives from a woman aged 25-40 years in good health. This chain uses TRBV14 with TRBJ1-5, with D perhaps TRBD1 (5 bases). The CDR3 DNA is TGTGCCAGCAGCCAGGGCGGACACAATCAGCCCCAGCATTTT. Translating gives CASSQGGHNQPQHF.